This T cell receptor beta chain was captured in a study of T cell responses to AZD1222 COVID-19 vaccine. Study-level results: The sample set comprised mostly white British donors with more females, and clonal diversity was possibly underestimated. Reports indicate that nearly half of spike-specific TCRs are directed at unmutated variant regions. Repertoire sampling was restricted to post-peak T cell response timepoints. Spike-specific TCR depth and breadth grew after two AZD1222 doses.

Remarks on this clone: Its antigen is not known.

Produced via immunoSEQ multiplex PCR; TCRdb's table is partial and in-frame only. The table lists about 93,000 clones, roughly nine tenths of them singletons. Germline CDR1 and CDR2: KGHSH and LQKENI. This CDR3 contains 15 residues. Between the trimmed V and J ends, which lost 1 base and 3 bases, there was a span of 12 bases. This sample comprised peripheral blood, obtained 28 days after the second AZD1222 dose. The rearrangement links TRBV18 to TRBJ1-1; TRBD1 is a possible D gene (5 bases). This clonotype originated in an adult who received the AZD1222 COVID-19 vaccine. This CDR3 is CASSPLAWGDTEAFF. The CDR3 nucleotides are TGTGCCAGCTCACCACTAGCTTGGGGGGACACTGAAGCTTTCTTT.